The T cell receptor (beta chain) described here comes from a study of blood T cell repertoires in COVID-19. Study-level information: The United States, Italy and Spain were the sources of the acute and convalescent COVID-19 samples. T cells, B-cell-depleted T cells, or PBMCs provided the cDNA or gDNA that served as material.

This CDR3 has 12 residues. Germline V CDR1 and CDR2: LGHDT, YNNKEL (reference sequence). With 4 bases removed from V and 8 bases from J, the gap between germline ends came to 11 bases. Per the original data handling: It was from reference gene primer amplification that nucleated cell counts were estimated. Sequenced by immunoSEQ multiplex PCR; TCRdb stores in-frame clones only, minus some. Clone size and V and J calls were adopted from that table, with D and trimming inferred from the DNA. Of approximately 220,000 clones listed, roughly 89% were seen once; the top ten hold roughly 6.2%. V is TRBV3-1 (or the pseudogene TRBV3-2) and J is TRBJ1-2; D is perhaps TRBD1 (6 bases). The TCR comes from a man aged 60-69 years who had recovered from COVID-19. The specimen was peripheral blood. CDR3 region: CASSPQGRGYTF. As DNA, the CDR3 is TGTGCCAGCAGCCCACAGGGTCGGGGCTACACCTTC.